These T cell receptor beta chains were read from a single sample in a study of cytomegalovirus exposure and HLA in healthy donors. Measured with immunoSEQ multiplex PCR; TCRdb has only the in-frame clones, and not every one. The sample includes roughly 120,000 clones, roughly 80% seen only once; the top ten take approximately 3.8%. The sequencing sample was made of PBMCs. These receptors originate from a woman in her thirties or forties in good health and CMV-seronegative. Each CDR3 is given with its conserved first and last residue.

17	TRBJ2-6	TRBV11-2	CASSLLLGSSGANVLTF
12	TRBJ2-3	TRBV28	CASSFGVDTQYF
15	TRBJ2-5	TRBV5-5	CASSSPVGGAETQYF
14	TRBJ2-7	TRBV7-8	CASSLGTRGWEQYF
16	TRBJ2-4	TRBV5-4	CASSSPGGRAKNIQYF
14	TRBJ2-2	TRBV9	CASSVGGGAGELFF
16	TRBJ2-5	TRBV7-2	CASSLRTGRSQETQYF
19	TRBJ1-4	TRBV28	CASSLSGNPSRTTNEKLFF
14	TRBJ2-7	TRBV30	CAWRPRGFFNEQYF
12	TRBJ2-7	TRBV10-3	CAISPGSYEQYF
16	TRBJ2-3	TRBV7-2	CASSPASGSSTDTQYF
15	TRBJ2-1	TRBV27	CASSSGRAPYNEQFF
17	TRBJ2-1	TRBV4-1	CASSQNTGTGELNEQFF
14	TRBJ1-4	TRBV2	CASSVGHPNEKLFF
18	TRBJ1-4	TRBV19	CASSIYPPGGGSNEKLFF
15	TRBJ2-7	TRBV28	CASTASGVVSYEQYF
12	TRBJ2-5	TRBV7-2	CASSFNEETQYF
14	TRBJ1-5	TRBV28	CASREQGGDQPQHF
14	TRBJ2-5	TRBV6-5	CASSYSRQGETQYF
13	TRBJ2-2	TRBV9	CASSSITRGELFF
16	TRBJ1-2	TRBV4-1	CASSQTPGQGNYGYTF
14	TRBJ1-1	TRBV10-3	CAIKRGLMNTEAFF
16	TRBJ2-3	TRBV7-3	CASSSRTSGVADTQYF
14	TRBJ1-2	TRBV19	CASSSPTRRYGYTF
13	TRBJ2-2	TRBV7-3	CASSKLVPGELFF
18	TRBJ1-1	TRBV5-1	CASSLAGYNRIGDTEAFF
15	TRBJ2-1	TRBV27	CASSLSWGTYNEQFF
15	TRBJ2-3	TRBV12-5	CASAREAGYTDTQYF
18	TRBJ2-3	TRBV4-3	CASSYGELAGAGTDTQYF
17	TRBJ2-7	TRBV11-1	CASSLEVGAPETYEQYF
16	TRBJ1-1	TRBV10-1	CASSESKFRGGTEAFF
15	TRBJ2-5	TRBV7-3	CASSFGRGPQETQYF
16	TRBJ2-7	TRBV5-1	CASSLVGGTAKHEQYF
13	TRBJ2-1	TRBV7-9	CASSRGIDNEQFF
14	TRBJ1-5	TRBV7-3	CASSRQGRNQPQHF
16	TRBJ2-2	TRBV7-8	CASSSGQGASNGELFF
14	TRBJ2-2	TRBV7-9	CATEQGGRTGELFF
13	TRBJ1-2	TRBV9	CASSVGQGDGYTF
14	TRBJ2-7	TRBV11-1	CASSLGQSTYEQYF
15	TRBJ1-5	TRBV19	CASKKGASFNQPQHF
16	TRBJ2-5	TRBV9	CASSVGAGGSQETQYF
14	TRBJ1-5	TRBV19	CASTGQGGNQPQHF
16	TRBJ2-5	TRBV7-3	CASNQAVADPQETQYF
13	TRBJ2-1	TRBV7-9	CASSPSSGYEQFF
14	TRBJ1-6	TRBV7-6	CASSPSSYNSPLHF
15	TRBJ2-1	TRBV9	CASSAAGTTYNEQFF
14	TRBJ2-3	TRBV7-9	CASSRGGDGDTQYF
14	TRBJ1-5	TRBV10-3	CAIRQTGVNQPQHF
14	TRBJ2-1	TRBV6-6	CASSTTTGDNEQFF